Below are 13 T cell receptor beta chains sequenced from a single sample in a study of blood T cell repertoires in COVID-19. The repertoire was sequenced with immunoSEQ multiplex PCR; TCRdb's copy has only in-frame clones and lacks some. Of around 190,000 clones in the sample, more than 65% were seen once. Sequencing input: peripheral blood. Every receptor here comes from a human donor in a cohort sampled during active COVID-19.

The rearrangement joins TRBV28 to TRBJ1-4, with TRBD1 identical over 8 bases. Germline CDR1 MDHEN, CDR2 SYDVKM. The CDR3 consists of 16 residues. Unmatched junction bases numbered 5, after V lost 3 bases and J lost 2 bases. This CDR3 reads CASSLRQGATNEKLFF. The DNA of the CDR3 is TGTGCCAGCAGTTTGAGGCAGGGGGCGACTAATGAAAAACTGTTTTTT.

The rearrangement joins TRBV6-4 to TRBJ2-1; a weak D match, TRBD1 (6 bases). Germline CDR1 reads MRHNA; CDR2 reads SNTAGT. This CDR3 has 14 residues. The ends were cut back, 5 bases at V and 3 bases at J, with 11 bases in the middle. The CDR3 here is CASSPGQDYNEQFF. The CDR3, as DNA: TGTGCCAGCAGTCCGGGACAAGACTACAATGAGCAGTTCTTC.

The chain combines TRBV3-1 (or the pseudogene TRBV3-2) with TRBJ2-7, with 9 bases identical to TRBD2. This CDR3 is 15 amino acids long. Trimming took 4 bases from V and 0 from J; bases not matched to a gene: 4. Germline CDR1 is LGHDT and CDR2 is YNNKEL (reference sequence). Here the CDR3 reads CASSLSGGSSYEQYF. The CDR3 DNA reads TGTGCCAGCAGCCTGAGCGGGGGGTCCTCCTACGAGCAGTACTTC.

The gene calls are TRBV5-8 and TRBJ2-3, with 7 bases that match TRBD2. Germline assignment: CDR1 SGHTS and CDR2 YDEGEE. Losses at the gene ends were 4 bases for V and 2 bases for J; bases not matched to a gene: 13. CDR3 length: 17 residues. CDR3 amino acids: CASSRRAGRTNTDTQYF. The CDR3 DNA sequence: TGTGCCAGCAGCCGGCGAGCGGGGAGGACGAACACAGATACGCAGTATTTT.

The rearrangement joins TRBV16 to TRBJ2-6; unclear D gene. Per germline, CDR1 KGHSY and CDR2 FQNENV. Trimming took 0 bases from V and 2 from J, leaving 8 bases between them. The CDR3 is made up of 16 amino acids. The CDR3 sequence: CASSQSRVAGANVLTF. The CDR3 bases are TGTGCCAGCAGCCAATCGAGAGTAGCTGGGGCCAACGTCCTGACTTTC.

The CDR3 DNA reads as TGTGCCAGCAGGACCTCGGGACAGACCAACAATGAGCAGTTCTTC. Its translation is CASRTSGQTNNEQFF. The gene calls are TRBV28 and TRBJ2-1; 7 bases match TRBD1. V gave up 6 bases and J gave up 5 bases; unmatched junction bases: 10. This CDR3 has 15 amino acids. Germline assignment: CDR1 MDHEN and CDR2 SYDVKM.

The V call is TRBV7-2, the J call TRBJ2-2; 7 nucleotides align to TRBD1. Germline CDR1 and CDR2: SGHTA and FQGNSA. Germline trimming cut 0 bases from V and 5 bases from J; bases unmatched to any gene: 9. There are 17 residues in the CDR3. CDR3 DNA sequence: TGTGCCAGCAGCTTAGCTCCGGGACAGTCATTTACCGGGGAGCTGTTTTTT. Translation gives CASSLAPGQSFTGELFF.

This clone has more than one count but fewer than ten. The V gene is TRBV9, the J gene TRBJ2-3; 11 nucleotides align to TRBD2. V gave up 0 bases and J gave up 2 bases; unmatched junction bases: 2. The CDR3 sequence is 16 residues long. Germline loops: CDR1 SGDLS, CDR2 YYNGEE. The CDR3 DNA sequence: TGTGCCAGCAGCGTAGGTAGCGGGAGGGCCACAGATACGCAGTATTTT. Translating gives CASSVGSGRATDTQYF. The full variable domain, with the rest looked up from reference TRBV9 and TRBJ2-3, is DSGVTQTPKHLITATGQRVTLRCSPRSGDLSVYWYQQSLDQGLQFLIQYYNGEERAKGNILERFSAQQFPDLHSELNLSSLELGDSALYFCASSVGSGRATDTQYFGPGTRLTVL.

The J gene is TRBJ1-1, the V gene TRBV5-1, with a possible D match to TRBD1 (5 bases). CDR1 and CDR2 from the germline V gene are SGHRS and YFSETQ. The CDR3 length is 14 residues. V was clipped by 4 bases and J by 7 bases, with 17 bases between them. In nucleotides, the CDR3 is TGCGCCAGCAGCCGGACTACAGGAACTATTGAAGCTTTCTTT. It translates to CASSRTTGTIEAFF.

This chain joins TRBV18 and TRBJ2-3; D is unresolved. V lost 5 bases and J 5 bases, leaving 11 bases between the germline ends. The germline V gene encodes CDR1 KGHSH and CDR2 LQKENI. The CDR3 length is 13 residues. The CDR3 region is CASSKTAGDTQYF. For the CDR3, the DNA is TGTGCCAGCTCAAAAACGGCAGGAGATACGCAGTATTTT.

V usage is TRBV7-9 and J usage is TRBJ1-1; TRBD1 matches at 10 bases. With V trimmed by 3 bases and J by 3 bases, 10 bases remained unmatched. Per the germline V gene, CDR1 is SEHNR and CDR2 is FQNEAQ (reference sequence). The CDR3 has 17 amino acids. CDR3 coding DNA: TGTGCCAGCAGCTTGACAGGGGGCGCAGGGCGGGACACTGAAGCTTTCTTT. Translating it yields CASSLTGGAGRDTEAFF.

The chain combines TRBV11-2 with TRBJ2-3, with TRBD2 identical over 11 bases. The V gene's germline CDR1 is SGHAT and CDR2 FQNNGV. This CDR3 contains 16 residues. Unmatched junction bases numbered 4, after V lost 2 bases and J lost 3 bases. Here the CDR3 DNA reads TGTGCCAGCAGCTTATATGGGACTAGCGGTACAGATACGCAGTATTTT. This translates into CASSLYGTSGTDTQYF.

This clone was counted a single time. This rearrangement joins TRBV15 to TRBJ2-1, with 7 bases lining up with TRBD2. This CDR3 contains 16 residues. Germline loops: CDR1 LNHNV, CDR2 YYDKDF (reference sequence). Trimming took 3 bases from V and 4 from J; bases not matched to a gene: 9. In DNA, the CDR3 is TGTGCCACCAGCAGGGGGCTAGCGGTACGATACAATGAGCAGTTCTTC. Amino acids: CATSRGLAVRYNEQFF.